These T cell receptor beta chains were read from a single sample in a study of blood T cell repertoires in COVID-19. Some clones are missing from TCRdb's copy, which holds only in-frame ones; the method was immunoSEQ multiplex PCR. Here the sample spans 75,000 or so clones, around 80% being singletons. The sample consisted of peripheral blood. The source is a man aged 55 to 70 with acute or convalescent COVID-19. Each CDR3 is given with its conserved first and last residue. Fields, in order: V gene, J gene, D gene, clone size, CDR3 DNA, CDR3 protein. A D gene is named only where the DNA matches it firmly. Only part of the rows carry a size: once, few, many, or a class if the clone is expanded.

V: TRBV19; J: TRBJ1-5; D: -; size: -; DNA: TGTGCCACGTCGAGCGTTAATCAGCCCCAGCATTTT; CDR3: CATSSVNQPQHF
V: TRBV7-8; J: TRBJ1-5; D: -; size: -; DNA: TGTGCCAGCAGCCTCGGGGGGTTCAACAGCAATCAGCCCCAGCATTTT; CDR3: CASSLGGFNSNQPQHF
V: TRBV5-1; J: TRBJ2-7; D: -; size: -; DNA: TGCGCCAGCCAGGCGGGACTTCCTTCCTACGAGCAGTACTTC; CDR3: CASQAGLPSYEQYF
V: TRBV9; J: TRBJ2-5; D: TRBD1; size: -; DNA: TGTGCCAGCAGCGTAGGACAGGGGATGGAGACCCAGTACTTC; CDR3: CASSVGQGMETQYF
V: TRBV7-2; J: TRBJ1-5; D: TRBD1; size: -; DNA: TGTGCCAGCAGCTTAGAGGGGGCAGGTCAGCCCCAGCATTTT; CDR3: CASSLEGAGQPQHF
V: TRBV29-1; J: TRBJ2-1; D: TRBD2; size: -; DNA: TGCAGCGTCATAGCGGGAGTGAGTTACAATGAGCAGTTCTTC; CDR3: CSVIAGVSYNEQFF
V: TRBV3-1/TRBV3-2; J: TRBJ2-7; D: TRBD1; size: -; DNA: TGTGCCAGCAGCTCTCCAGGACAGGTGTTCGAGCAGTACTTC; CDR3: CASSSPGQVFEQYF
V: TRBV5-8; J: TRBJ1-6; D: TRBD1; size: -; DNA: TGTGCCAGCAGTCCTGGACAGGGTTGGTATTCACCCCTCCACTTT; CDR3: CASSPGQGWYSPLHF
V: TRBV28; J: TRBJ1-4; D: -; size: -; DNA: TGTGCCAGCAGTTTAAGGCGGGTGACAACTAATGAAAAACTGTTTTTT; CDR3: CASSLRRVTTNEKLFF
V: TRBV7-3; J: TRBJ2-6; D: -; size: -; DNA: TGTGCCAGCAGCTTCGGGGGCTCTGGGGCCAACGTCCTGACTTTC; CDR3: CASSFGGSGANVLTF
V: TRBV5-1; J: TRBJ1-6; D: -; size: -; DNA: TGCGCCAGCAGCTTGCGGGGGGTGAATAATTCACCCCTCCACTTT; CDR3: CASSLRGVNNSPLHF
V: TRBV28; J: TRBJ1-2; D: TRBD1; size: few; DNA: TGTGCCAGCAGTCTCCGGGACAGGCCGGTCTATGGCTACACCTTC; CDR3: CASSLRDRPVYGYTF
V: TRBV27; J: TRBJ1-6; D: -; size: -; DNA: TGTGCCAGCAGTTTATATACAGGGACGAGGAATTCACCCCTCCACTTT; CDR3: CASSLYTGTRNSPLHF
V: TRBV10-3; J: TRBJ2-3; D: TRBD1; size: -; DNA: TGTGCCATCAGCGGGAATGGGGGACAGGCAGATACGCAGTATTTT; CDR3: CAISGNGGQADTQYF
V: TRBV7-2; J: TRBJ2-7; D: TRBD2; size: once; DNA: TGTGCCAGCAGCCGCGGGAGGGAGTACGAGCAGTACTTC; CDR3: CASSRGREYEQYF
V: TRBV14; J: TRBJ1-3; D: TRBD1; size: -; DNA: TGTGCCAGCAGCCACGAGGGACAGGGAGTCACCATATATTTT; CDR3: CASSHEGQGVTIYF
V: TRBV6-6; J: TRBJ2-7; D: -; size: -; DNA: TGTGCCAGCAGTCCCGGGACACAGAGCTCCTACGAGCAGTACTTC; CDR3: CASSPGTQSSYEQYF
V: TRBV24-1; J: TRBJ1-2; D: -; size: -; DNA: TGTGCCACCAGTGAAAGGAGTTTCTATGGCTACACCTTC; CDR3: CATSERSFYGYTF
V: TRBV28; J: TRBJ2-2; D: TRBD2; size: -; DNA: TGTGCCAGCAGTCCGCCGCGGGGGTTGACCGGGGAGCTGTTTTTT; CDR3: CASSPPRGLTGELFF
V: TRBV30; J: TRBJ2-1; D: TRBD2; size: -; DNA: TGTGCCTCGGGACTAGCGGAGTTCAATGAGCAGTTCTTC; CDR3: CASGLAEFNEQFF
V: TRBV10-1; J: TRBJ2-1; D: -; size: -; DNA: TGCGCCAGCAGTGCCGGGACTTACAATGAGCAGTTCTTC; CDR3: CASSAGTYNEQFF
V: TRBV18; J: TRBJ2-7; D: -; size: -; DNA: TGTGCCAGCTCACCAACGACAGGCATTCACGAGCAGTACTTC; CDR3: CASSPTTGIHEQYF
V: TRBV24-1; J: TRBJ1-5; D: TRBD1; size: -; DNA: TGTGCCACCAGTATCTCCGGGACAGGGGGCAATCAGCCCCAGCATTTT; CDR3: CATSISGTGGNQPQHF
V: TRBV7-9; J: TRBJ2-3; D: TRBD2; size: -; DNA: TGTGCCAGCAGCGTGGGACTAGCGGGGAAAGATACGCAGTATTTT; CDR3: CASSVGLAGKDTQYF
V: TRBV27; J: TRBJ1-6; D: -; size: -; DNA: TGTGCCAGCAGTTTGACCGGGAAGGATCCACCCCTCCACTTT; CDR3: CASSLTGKDPPLHF
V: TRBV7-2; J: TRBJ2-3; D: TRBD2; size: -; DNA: TGTGCCAGCAGCTTAGGAGGTAGCGGGGGGGCTCGCACAGATACGCAGTATTTT; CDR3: CASSLGGSGGARTDTQYF
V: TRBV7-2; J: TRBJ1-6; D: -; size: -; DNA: TGTGCCAGCAGCCCTAGCCAGGGGTTCTCACCCCTCCACTTT; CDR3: CASSPSQGFSPLHF
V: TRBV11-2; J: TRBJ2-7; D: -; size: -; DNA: TGTGCCAGCAGCTTAGATGGGGGTCGGAGGGACGAGCAGTACTTC; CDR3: CASSLDGGRRDEQYF
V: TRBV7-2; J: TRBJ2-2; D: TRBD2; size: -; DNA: TGTGCCAGCAGCGTATCCGGGACTAGCGGGAGTGGGGAGCTGTTTTTT; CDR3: CASSVSGTSGSGELFF
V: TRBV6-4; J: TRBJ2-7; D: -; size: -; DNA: TGTGCCAGCAGAGTACAGGGAAATCCCTACGAGCAGTACTTC; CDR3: CASRVQGNPYEQYF
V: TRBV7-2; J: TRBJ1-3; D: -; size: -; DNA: TGTGCCAGCAGCCCCGGGGTGGGAAACACCATATATTTT; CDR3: CASSPGVGNTIYF
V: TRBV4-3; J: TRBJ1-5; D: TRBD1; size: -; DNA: TGCGCCAGCAGCCAAGACAGGGGGTCCGGACAGAATCAGCCCCAGCATTTT; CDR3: CASSQDRGSGQNQPQHF
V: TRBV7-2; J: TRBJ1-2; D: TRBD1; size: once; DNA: TGTGCCAGCAGGGGAACAGGGGGCTACTATGGCTACACCTTC; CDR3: CASRGTGGYYGYTF
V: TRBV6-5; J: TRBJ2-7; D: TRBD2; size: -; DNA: TGTGCCAGCAGTTACGCCGGGACTAGCGGGAAATACGAGCAGTACTTC; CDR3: CASSYAGTSGKYEQYF
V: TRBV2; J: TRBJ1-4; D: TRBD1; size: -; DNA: TGTGCCAGCAAAAACCCGACAGGGGTGGTAGGAGAAAAACTGTTTTTT; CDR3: CASKNPTGVVGEKLFF
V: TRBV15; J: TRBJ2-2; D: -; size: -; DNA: TGTGCCACCAGCAGGGACTTCACCGGGGAGCTGTTTTTT; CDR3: CATSRDFTGELFF
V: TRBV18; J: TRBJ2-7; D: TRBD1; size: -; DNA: TGTGCCAGCTCACCGGGACAGGGGAAGAACGAGCAGTACTTC; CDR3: CASSPGQGKNEQYF
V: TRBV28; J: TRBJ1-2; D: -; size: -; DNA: TGTGCCAGCAGTTTATATGGGGGCGGCTACACCTTC; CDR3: CASSLYGGGYTF
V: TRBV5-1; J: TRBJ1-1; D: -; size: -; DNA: TGCGCCAGCAGCTGGAGAGGGGCGGGGGGGAACACTGAAGCTTTCTTT; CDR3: CASSWRGAGGNTEAFF
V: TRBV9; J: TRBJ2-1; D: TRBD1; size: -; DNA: TGTGCCAGCAGCGTGAGTGGGACAGGAGAAAATGAGCAGTTCTTC; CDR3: CASSVSGTGENEQFF
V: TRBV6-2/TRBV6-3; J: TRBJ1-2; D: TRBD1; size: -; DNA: TGTGCCAGCAGCCGGACAGGGCTCTATGGCTACACCTTC; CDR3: CASSRTGLYGYTF
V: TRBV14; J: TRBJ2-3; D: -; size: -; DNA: TGTGCCAGCAGCCAGCGGGTTGTAGATACGCAGTATTTT; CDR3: CASSQRVVDTQYF
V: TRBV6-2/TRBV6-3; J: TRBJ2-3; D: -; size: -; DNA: TGTGCCAGCAGCCCTAGACTAGGTGGAGATACGCAGTATTTT; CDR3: CASSPRLGGDTQYF
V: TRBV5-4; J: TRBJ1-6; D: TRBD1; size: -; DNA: TGTGCCAGCAGCCCACGACAGGGGTCGTCCTATAATTCACCCCTCCACTTT; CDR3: CASSPRQGSSYNSPLHF
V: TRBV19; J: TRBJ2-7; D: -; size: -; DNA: TGTGCCAGTAGTGGGCAGGGGCTCTCCTACGAGCAGTACTTC; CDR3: CASSGQGLSYEQYF
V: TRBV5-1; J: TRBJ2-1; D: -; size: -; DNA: TGCGCCAGCAGCCAACAGGGTTACTCCTACAATGAGCAGTTCTTC; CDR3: CASSQQGYSYNEQFF
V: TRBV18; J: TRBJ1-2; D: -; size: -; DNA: TGTGCCAGCTCACCTGATGGGGGGAACTATGGCTACACCTTC; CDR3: CASSPDGGNYGYTF
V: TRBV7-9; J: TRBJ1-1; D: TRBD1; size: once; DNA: TGTGCCAGCAGCTCTAAGGACAGGACCACTGAAGCTTTCTTT; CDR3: CASSSKDRTTEAFF
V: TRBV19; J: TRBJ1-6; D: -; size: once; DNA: TGTGCCAGTAGCAACGCCCCTCGGGGGGCTAAGGATTCACCCCTCCACTTT; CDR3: CASSNAPRGAKDSPLHF
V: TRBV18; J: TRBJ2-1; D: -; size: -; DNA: TGTGCCAGCTCAGCTTCTAGGTCGTCCAATGAGCAGTTCTTC; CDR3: CASSASRSSNEQFF
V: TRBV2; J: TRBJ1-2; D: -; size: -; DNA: TGTGCCAGCAGTGTGCTGCGGGGAGACTATGGCTACACCTTC; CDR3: CASSVLRGDYGYTF
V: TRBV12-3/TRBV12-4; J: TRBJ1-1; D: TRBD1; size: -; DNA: TGTGCCAGCAGTACTCCGGGACAGGGGCGGGCTTTCTTT; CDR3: CASSTPGQGRAFF
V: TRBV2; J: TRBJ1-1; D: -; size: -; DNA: TGTGCCAGCAGTGGCGGGCAAGCGAACACTGAAGCTTTCTTT; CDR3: CASSGGQANTEAFF
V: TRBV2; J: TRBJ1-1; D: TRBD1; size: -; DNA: TGTGCCAGCAGTGAGGAGACAGGGGACACTGAAGCTTTCTTT; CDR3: CASSEETGDTEAFF